This T cell receptor (beta chain) was identified in a study of blood T cell repertoires in COVID-19. For the study at large: Samples taken during acute and convalescent COVID-19 were collected in the United States, Italy and Spain. PBMCs, B-cell-depleted T cells, or T cells were the source of the cDNA or gDNA that made up the material.

The CDR3 sequence is 13 residues long. V lost 6 bases to trimming and J lost 3 bases; unmatched junction nucleotides: 4. Authors' processing steps: Nucleated cell number was recorded as an estimate derived from reference gene primer amplification. This table comes from immunoSEQ multiplex PCR, and its TCRdb copy is limited to in-frame clones, with some not included. The D gene and trimming were derived from the DNA, and the V and J assignments and clone size from that table. This sample has around 100,000 clones; around four fifths occur once, and the top ten carry roughly a third. The material sequenced was peripheral blood. The chain employs TRBV12-3 or TRBV12-4 and TRBJ2-5, with 7 bases lining up with TRBD1. The source of this sequence is a man aged 70 or older with active or convalescent COVID-19. In DNA, the CDR3 is TGTGCCAGCAGAGAAGACAGGGAAGAGACCCAGTACTTC. It yields the protein CASREDREETQYF.